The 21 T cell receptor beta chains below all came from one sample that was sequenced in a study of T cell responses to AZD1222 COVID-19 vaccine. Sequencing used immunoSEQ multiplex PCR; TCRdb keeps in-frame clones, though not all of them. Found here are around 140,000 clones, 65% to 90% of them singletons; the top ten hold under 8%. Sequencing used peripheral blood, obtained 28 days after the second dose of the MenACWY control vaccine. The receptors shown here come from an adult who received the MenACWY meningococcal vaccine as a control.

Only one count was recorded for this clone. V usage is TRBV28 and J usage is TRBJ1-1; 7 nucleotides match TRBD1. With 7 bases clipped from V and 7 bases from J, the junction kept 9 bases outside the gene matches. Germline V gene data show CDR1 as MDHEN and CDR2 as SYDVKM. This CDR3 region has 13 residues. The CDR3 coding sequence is TGTGCCAGCAACAGGGGTGGGGGGATTGAAGCTTTCTTT. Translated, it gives CASNRGGGIEAFF.

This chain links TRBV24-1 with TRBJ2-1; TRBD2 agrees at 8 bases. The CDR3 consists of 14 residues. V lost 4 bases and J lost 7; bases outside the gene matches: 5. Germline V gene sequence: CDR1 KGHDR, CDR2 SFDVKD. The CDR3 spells CATSEAQRGNEQFF. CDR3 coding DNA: TGTGCCACCAGTGAGGCACAGCGGGGGAATGAGCAGTTCTTC.

This CDR3 reads CASSPSSGGGTDTQYF. CDR3 nucleotides: TGTGCCAGCAGCCCATCATCGGGGGGGGGCACAGATACGCAGTATTTT. This chain links TRBV7-8 with TRBJ2-3; 8 bases are a match to TRBD2. The germline CDR1 and CDR2 sequences are SGHVS and FQNEAQ. This CDR3 is built from 16 residues. V shed 5 bases and J 1 base; nucleotides not matched to a gene: 8.

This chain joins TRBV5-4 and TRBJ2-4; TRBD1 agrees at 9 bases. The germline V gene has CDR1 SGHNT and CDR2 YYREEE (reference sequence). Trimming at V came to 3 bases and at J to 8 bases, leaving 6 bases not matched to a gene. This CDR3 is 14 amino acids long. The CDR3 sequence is CASSSTGGHDIQYF. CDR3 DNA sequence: TGTGCCAGCAGCTCGACAGGGGGACATGACATTCAGTACTTC. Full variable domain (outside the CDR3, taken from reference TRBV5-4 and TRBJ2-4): ETGVTQSPTHLIKTRGQQVTLRCSSQSGHNTVSWYQQALGQGPQFIFQYYREEENGRGNFPPRFSGLQFPNYSSELNVNALELDDSALYLCASSSTGGHDIQYFGAGTRLSVL.

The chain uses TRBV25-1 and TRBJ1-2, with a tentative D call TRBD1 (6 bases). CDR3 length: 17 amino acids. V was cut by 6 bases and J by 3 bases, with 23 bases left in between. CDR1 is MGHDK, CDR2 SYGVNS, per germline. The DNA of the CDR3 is TGTGCCAGCAGAGGATCTTGGGGGACAAGTAGTCACTATGGCTACACCTTC. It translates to CASRGSWGTSSHYGYTF.

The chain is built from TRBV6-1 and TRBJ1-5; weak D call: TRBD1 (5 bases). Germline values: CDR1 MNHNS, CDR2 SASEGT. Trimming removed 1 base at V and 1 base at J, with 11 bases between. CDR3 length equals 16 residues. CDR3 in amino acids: CASSEVGDLSNQPQHF. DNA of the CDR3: TGTGCCAGCAGTGAAGTCGGGGACCTAAGCAATCAGCCCCAGCATTTT.

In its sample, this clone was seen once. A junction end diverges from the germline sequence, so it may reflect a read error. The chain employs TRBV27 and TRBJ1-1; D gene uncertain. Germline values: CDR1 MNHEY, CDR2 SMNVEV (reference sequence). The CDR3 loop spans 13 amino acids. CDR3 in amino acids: CASSLSQLLPEWF. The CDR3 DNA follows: TGTGCCAGCAGTTTATCGCAATTGCTACCTGAATGGTTT.

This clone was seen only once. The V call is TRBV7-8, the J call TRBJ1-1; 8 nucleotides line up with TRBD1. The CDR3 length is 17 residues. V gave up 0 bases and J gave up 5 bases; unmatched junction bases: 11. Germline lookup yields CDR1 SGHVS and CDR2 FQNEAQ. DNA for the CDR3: TGTGCCAGCAGCTTAGCGAGCGCAGGGGGCGGTTTTACTGAAGCTTTCTTT. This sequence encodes CASSLASAGGGFTEAFF.

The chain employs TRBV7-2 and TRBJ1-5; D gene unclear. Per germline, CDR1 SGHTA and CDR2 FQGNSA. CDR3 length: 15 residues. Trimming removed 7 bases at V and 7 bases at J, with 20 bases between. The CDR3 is CASTPGAGMGQPQHF. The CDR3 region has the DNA TGTGCCAGCACCCCGGGAGCGGGAATGGGACAGCCCCAGCATTTT.

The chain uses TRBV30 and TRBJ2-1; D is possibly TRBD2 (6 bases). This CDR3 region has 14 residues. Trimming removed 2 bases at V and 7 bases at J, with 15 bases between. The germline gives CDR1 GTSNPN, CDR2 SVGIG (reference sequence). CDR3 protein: CAWSWGTGGNEQFF. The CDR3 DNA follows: TGTGCCTGGAGTTGGGGGACTGGGGGGAATGAGCAGTTCTTC.

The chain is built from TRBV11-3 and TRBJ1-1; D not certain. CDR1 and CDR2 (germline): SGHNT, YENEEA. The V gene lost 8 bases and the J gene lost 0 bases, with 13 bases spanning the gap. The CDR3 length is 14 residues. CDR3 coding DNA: TGTGCCAGCCGCCCGGGCGGACTGAACACTGAAGCTTTCTTT. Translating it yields CASRPGGLNTEAFF. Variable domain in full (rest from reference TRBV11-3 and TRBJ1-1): EAGVVQSPRYKIIEKKQPVAFWCNPISGHNTLYWYLQNLGQGPELLIRYENEEAVDDSQLPKDRFSAERLKGVDSTLKIQPAELGDSAVYLCASRPGGLNTEAFFGQGTRLTVV.

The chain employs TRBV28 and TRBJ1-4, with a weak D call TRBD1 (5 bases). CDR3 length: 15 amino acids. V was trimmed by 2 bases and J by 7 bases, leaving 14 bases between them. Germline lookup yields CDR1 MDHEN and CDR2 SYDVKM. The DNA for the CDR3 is TGTGCCAGCAGTTTAGCGAGACCTGGGGGTGAAAAACTGTTTTTT. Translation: CASSLARPGGEKLFF.

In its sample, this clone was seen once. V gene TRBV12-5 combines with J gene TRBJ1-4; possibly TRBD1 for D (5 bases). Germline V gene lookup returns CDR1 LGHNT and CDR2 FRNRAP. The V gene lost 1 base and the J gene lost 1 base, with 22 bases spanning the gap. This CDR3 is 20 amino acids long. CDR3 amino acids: CASGLALGTGSLQTNEKLFF. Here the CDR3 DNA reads TGTGCTAGTGGTTTGGCTCTCGGGACCGGTTCCCTTCAAACTAATGAAAAACTGTTTTTT.

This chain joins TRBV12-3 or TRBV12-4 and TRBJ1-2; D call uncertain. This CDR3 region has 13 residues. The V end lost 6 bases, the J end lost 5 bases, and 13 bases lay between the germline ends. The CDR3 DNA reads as TGTGCCAGCAGCCCAAGGACCGTATATGGCTACACCTTC. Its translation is CASSPRTVYGYTF.

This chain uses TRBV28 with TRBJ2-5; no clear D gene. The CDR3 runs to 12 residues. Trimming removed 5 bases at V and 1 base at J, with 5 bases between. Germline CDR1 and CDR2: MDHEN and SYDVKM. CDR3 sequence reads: CASSQAQETQYF. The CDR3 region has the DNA TGTGCCAGCAGTCAGGCCCAAGAGACCCAGTACTTC.

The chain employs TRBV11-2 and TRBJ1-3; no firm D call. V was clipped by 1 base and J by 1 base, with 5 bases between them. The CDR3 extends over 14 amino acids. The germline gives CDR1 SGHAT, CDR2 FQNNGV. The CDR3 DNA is TGTGCCAGCAGCTTAGCAGATTCTGGAAACACCATATATTTT. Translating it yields CASSLADSGNTIYF.

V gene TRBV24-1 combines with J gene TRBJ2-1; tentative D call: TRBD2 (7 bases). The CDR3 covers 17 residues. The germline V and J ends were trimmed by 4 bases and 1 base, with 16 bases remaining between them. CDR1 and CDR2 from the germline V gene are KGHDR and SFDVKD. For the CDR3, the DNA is TGTGCCACCAGTGAACCAAGGGGGGGCAGGTCCTACAATGAGCAGTTCTTC. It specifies CATSEPRGGRSYNEQFF.

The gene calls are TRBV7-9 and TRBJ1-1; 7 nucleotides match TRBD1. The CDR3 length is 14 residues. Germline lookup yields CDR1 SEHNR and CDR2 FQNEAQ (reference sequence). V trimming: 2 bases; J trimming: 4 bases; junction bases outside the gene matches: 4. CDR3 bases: TGTGCCAGCAGCTTACAGGGGGAAGCCACTGAAGCTTTCTTT. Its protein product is CASSLQGEATEAFF. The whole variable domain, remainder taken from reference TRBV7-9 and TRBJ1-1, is DTGVSQNPRHKITKRGQNVTFRCDPISEHNRLYWYRQTLGQGPEFLTYFQNEAQLEKSRLLSDRFSAERPKGSFSTLEIQRTEQGDSAMYLCASSLQGEATEAFFGQGTRLTVV.

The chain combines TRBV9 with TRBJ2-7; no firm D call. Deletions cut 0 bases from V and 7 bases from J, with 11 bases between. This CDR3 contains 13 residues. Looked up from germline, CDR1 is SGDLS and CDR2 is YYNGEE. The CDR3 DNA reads TGTGCCAGCAGCGTAGGAACCGTTGGGGAGCAGTACTTC. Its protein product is CASSVGTVGEQYF. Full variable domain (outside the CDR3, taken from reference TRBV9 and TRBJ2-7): DSGVTQTPKHLITATGQRVTLRCSPRSGDLSVYWYQQSLDQGLQFLIQYYNGEERAKGNILERFSAQQFPDLHSELNLSSLELGDSALYFCASSVGTVGEQYFGPGTRLTVT.

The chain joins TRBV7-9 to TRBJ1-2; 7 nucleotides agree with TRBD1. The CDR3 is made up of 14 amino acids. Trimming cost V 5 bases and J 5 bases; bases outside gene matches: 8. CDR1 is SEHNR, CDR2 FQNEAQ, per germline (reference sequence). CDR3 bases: TGTGCCAGCAGCACTGAGACAGGGTTTTATGGCTACACCTTC. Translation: CASSTETGFYGYTF.

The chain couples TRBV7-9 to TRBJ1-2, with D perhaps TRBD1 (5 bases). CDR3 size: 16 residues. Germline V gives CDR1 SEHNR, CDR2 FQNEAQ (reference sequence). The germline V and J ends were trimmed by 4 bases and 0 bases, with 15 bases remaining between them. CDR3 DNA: TGTGCCAGCAGCTCCCGGGGGGGACTATCTAACTATGGCTACACCTTC. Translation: CASSSRGGLSNYGYTF.